Each of the 25 T cell receptor beta chains below was sequenced from the same sample in a study of Graves' ophthalmopathy and Graves' hyperthyroidism. From RNA, the CDR3 regions of TCR beta chains were amplified and sequenced. The authors performed first-round RT-PCR with HTBI primers and then a second-round multiplex PCR. TCRdb passed the multiplex PCR reads through MiXCR, listing each CDR3 protein once. The data contain more than 300,000 distinct CDR3 sequences, 15% of them seen just once; the ten biggest clones take up approximately 7%. Sequencing used peripheral blood. Receptors were obtained from a woman aged 18 to 35 with stable Graves' hyperthyroidism.

The chain employs TRBV19 and TRBJ2-7; 10 positions match TRBD2. J lost 4 bases, V lost 10 bases, and 7 bases had no gene match. The CDR3 is made up of 13 amino acids. Germline V lookup: CDR1 LNHDA, CDR2 SQIVND (reference sequence). The CDR3 DNA reads TGTGCCACGGGAGCGGGAGGGCCGTACGAGCAGTACTTC. Translating gives CATGAGGPYEQYF.

This clonotype was observed a single time. The conserved phenylalanine or tryptophan is not found at the CDR3 terminus, so this likely reflects a read error. This chain joins TRBV4-1 and TRBJ1-1, with D perhaps matching TRBD1 (5 bases). Trimming cost V 9 bases and J 1 base, with 18 bases left between them. The germline CDR1 and CDR2 sequences are MGHRA and YSYEKL. This CDR3 spans 15 amino acids. The CDR3 reads CASSYPGRKNTEAFY. CDR3 in DNA: TGCGCCAGTTCCTACCCGGGACGGAAGAACACTGAAGCTTTCTAT.

The sample holds a few counts of this clonotype. A much more abundant neighbour one base away suggests this may be a read error. V and J are TRBV7-3 and TRBJ2-5; D is tentatively TRBD1 or TRBD2 (6 bases each). The CDR3 is 13 amino acids. The V gene lost 5 bases and the J gene lost 4 bases, with 11 bases spanning the gap. Germline CDR1 SGHTA, CDR2 FQGTGA. CDR3 region: CASSRGTRETQYF. DNA of the CDR3: TGTGCCAGCAGCCGCGGGACACGAGAGACCCAGTACTTC.

Only a few counts were recorded for this clonotype. The chain employs TRBV28 and TRBJ2-7; D gene ambiguous. CDR1 and CDR2 (germline): MDHEN, SYDVKM. V lost 4 bases, J lost 6 bases, and 10 bases lay in between. The CDR3 covers 12 residues. CDR3 DNA sequence: TGTGCCAGCAGTTCCGCCTTAATCGAGCAGTACTTC. Its protein product is CASSSALIEQYF.

This clonotype was seen ten or more times. The chain uses TRBV11-2 and TRBJ2-7; D is perhaps TRBD1 or TRBD2 (5 bases each). The germline CDR1 and CDR2 sequences are SGHAT and FQNNGV. This CDR3 contains 15 residues. V lost 0 bases and J 6 bases, leaving 15 bases between the germline ends. This CDR3 reads CASSLEWGSGCEQYF. In nucleotides, the CDR3 is TGTGCCAGCAGCTTAGAGTGGGGGTCTGGCTGCGAGCAGTACTTC.

This clonotype is classed as large. The chain recombines TRBV7-2 with TRBJ2-5; D remains unclear. Trimming shortened V by 4 bases and J by 2 bases, and 17 bases separated the two germline ends. The CDR3 loop spans 16 amino acids. In germline, CDR1 is SGHTA, CDR2 FQGNSA. The CDR3 DNA reads TGTGCCAGCAGCTGGAATACGCGCCTATTTCAAGAGACCCAGTACTTC. Protein: CASSWNTRLFQETQYF.

This clonotype was observed a handful of times. The chain recombines TRBV2 with TRBJ1-2; tentative D call: TRBD1 (5 bases). V was shortened by 7 bases and J by 0 bases, with 12 bases between the two germline ends. The CDR3 length is 14 residues. CDR1 is SNHLY, CDR2 FYNNEI, per germline. CDR3 DNA: TGTGCCAGCATCAGGGACGGCTCTAACTATGGCTACACCTTC. Translation gives CASIRDGSNYGYTF.

This clonotype was seen ten or more times. The CDR3 DNA reads TGTGCCAGCAGCCCACTATTAGGACAGGGGCCCGCCTACGAGCAGTACTTC. Translating it yields CASSPLLGQGPAYEQYF. The chain has TRBV7-8 and TRBJ2-7; 9 bases align to TRBD1. Germline values: CDR1 SGHVS, CDR2 FQNEAQ. The CDR3 runs 17 residues. Unmatched junction bases numbered 13, after V lost 5 bases and J lost 2 bases.

The genes are TRBV28 and TRBJ1-3, with D unclear. Germline CDR1 MDHEN, CDR2 SYDVKM. Trimming shortened V by 2 bases and J by 4 bases, and 18 bases separated the two germline ends. There are 17 residues in the CDR3. CDR3 residues: CASSLRFRQLGGNTIYF. The CDR3 coding sequence is TGTGCCAGCAGTTTAAGGTTTCGGCAACTCGGCGGAAACACCATATATTTT.

In this sample, this clonotype turned up a few times. J is TRBJ2-2 and V is TRBV7-9; tentative D call: TRBD2 (6 bases). The CDR3 sequence is 14 residues long. CDR1 and CDR2 (germline): SEHNR, FQNEAQ (reference sequence). Trimming left V 2 bases short and J 5 bases short, with 9 bases between. The CDR3 DNA follows: TGTGCCAGCAGCTTATCGGCGGGGACCGGGGAGCTGTTTTTT. Protein product: CASSLSAGTGELFF.

The genes are TRBV5-1 and TRBJ1-1, with D perhaps matching TRBD1 (5 bases). V lost 1 base and J 4 bases, leaving 11 bases between the germline ends. The CDR3 covers 14 residues. CDR1 SGHRS and CDR2 YFSETQ come from the germline V gene. CDR3 nucleotides: TGCGCCAGCAGCTTGAAAGGGGCTCCCACTGAAGCTTTCTTT. As protein: CASSLKGAPTEAFF.

This clonotype was counted many times. The gene calls are TRBV12-3 or TRBV12-4 and TRBJ2-7; possibly TRBD1 for D (5 bases). There are 14 residues in the CDR3. The V and J ends lost 0 bases and 9 bases respectively, with 15 bases between them. CDR3 region: CASSLAFPTAGQYF. The DNA for the CDR3 is TGTGCCAGCAGTTTAGCGTTCCCGACAGCTGGGCAGTACTTC.

A note on this clonotype: The junction and the germline gene differ at one end; a read error may be behind it. This chain joins TRBV4-1 and TRBJ1-2; D is uncertain. Looked up from germline, CDR1 is MGHRA and CDR2 is YSYEKL. The CDR3 runs to 16 residues. CDR3 loop: CASSQDRSTAPPGYSF. CDR3 in DNA: TGCGCCAGCAGCCAAGATCGGAGTACCGCTCCCCCTGGCTACAGCTTC.

There are many counts of this clonotype. CDR3: CASSRSGTGELFF. The CDR3 DNA is TGTGCCAGCAGCCGAAGTGGCACCGGGGAGCTGTTTTTT. The rearrangement links TRBV6-2 or TRBV6-3 to TRBJ2-2; no clear D. This CDR3 region has 13 residues. Per germline, CDR1 MNHEY and CDR2 SVGEGT. Trimming took 6 bases from V and 4 from J, leaving 9 bases between them.

This clonotype appeared a few times. The rearrangement links TRBV25-1 to TRBJ2-7, with D uncertain. Looked up from germline, CDR1 is MGHDK and CDR2 is SYGVNS. The CDR3 totals 15 residues. Trimming took off 4 bases at V and 0 bases at J, with 13 bases between the two ends. The CDR3 region is CASSAPGGTSYEQYF. The CDR3 DNA reads as TGTGCCAGCAGTGCCCCGGGTGGCACCTCCTACGAGCAGTACTTC.

The V call is TRBV27, the J call TRBJ2-3; possibly TRBD1 or TRBD2 for D (6 bases each). Per germline, CDR1 MNHEY and CDR2 SMNVEV (reference sequence). The V end lost 3 bases, the J end lost 8 bases, and 12 bases lay between the germline ends. The CDR3 loop spans 13 amino acids. CDR3 loop: CASSFGGGPTQYF. CDR3 nucleotides: TGTGCCAGCAGTTTCGGTGGGGGGCCTACGCAGTATTTT.

This clonotype turned up a few times. This chain uses TRBV29-1 with TRBJ1-1, with D tentatively TRBD1 (5 bases). Germline CDR1 is SQVTM and CDR2 is ANQGSEA. The V gene lost 6 bases and the J gene lost 0 bases, with 20 bases spanning the gap. The CDR3 runs to 16 residues. The CDR3 sequence is CSVPIGGSQLNTEAFF. In nucleotides, the CDR3 is TGCAGCGTACCAATCGGGGGTTCTCAATTGAACACTGAAGCTTTCTTT.

There are many counts of this clonotype. The DNA of the CDR3 is TGCAGTGCTAGACCACTAGCGGCCCCGGCCGGGGAGCTGTTTTTT. This gives the protein CSARPLAAPAGELFF. The chain couples TRBV20-1 to TRBJ2-2; 8 bases line up with TRBD2. Germline loops: CDR1 DFQATT, CDR2 SNEGSKA (reference sequence). The CDR3 covers 15 residues. V shed 2 bases and J 6 bases; nucleotides not matched to a gene: 8.

The chain employs TRBV24-1 and TRBJ2-2; 9 bases are a match to TRBD1. This CDR3 is 17 amino acids long. Trimming took 3 bases from V and 5 from J; bases not matched to a gene: 9. Germline-derived CDR1 and CDR2 are KGHDR and SFDVKD. The CDR3 DNA is TGTGCCACCAGTGATGCTCCCGGGACAGGGACGACCGGGGAGCTGTTTTTT. It specifies CATSDAPGTGTTGELFF.

A word on this clonotype: A read error is possible here, since a much larger clone lies one base away. The gene calls are TRBV2 and TRBJ2-7; possibly TRBD1 for D (6 bases). The CDR3 has 14 residues. The germline CDR1 and CDR2 sequences are SNHLY and FYNNEI. Trimming took off 10 bases at V and 0 bases at J, with 16 bases between the two ends. CDR3 region: CATVRDMLSYEQYF. For the CDR3, the DNA is TGTGCCACCGTTCGGGACATGCTCTCCTACGAGCAGTACTTC.

This clonotype was counted many times. V gene TRBV29-1 combines with J gene TRBJ1-2; D is possibly TRBD1 (5 bases). The germline CDR1 and CDR2 sequences are SQVTM and ANQGSEA. The CDR3 has 12 amino acids. Trimming stripped 4 bases from V and 3 bases from J, with 9 bases between. This CDR3 reads CSVAGADYGYTF. CDR3 DNA sequence: TGCAGCGTTGCCGGGGCAGACTATGGCTACACCTTC.

This clonotype came up many times. This chain connects TRBV7-2 to TRBJ1-6; 9 bases are a match to TRBD1. This CDR3 contains 16 residues. Germline CDR1 is SGHTA and CDR2 is FQGNSA. Losses at the gene ends were 5 bases for V and 4 bases for J; bases not matched to a gene: 6. CDR3 sequence: CASSRGQGKYNSPLHF. CDR3 coding DNA: TGTGCCAGCAGCCGGGGACAGGGCAAATATAATTCACCCCTCCACTTT.

The chain employs TRBV6-1 and TRBJ2-7; possibly TRBD2 for D (7 bases). The CDR3 spans 16 residues. Trimming pared 6 bases from V and 0 bases from J, leaving 18 bases between. Germline V CDR1 and CDR2: MNHNS, SASEGT. CDR3 sequence: CASRGRGAASSYEQYF. In DNA, the CDR3 is TGTGCCAGCAGAGGGAGGGGGGCGGCAAGCTCCTACGAGCAGTACTTC.

This clonotype was recorded at least ten times. The chain is built from TRBV6-2 or TRBV6-3 and TRBJ1-5; tentatively, D is TRBD1 (6 bases). The CDR3 loop spans 14 amino acids. Per the germline V gene, CDR1 is MNHEY and CDR2 is SVGEGT. Trimming took 4 bases from V and 7 from J, leaving 14 bases between them. CDR3 sequence reads: CASSSGVLKQPQHF. The CDR3, as DNA: TGTGCCAGCAGTTCAGGGGTGTTGAAGCAGCCCCAGCATTTT.

This clonotype showed up many times. A much bigger clone sits one base away, suggesting this may be a read error. CDR3 nucleotides: TGTGCCAGCAGTGATGGTCGGGGGACAGGAGGCTACGAGCAGTACTTC. Protein: CASSDGRGTGGYEQYF. V and J are TRBV6-1 and TRBJ2-7; 8 bases map to TRBD1. Trimming removed 3 bases from V and 3 bases from J; junction bases left unmatched: 10. CDR3 size: 16 residues. Germline CDR1 MNHNS, CDR2 SASEGT.